Shown below are 32 T cell receptor beta chains from a single sample sequenced in a study of CD8+ T cells in alopecia areata. Sequencing used cDNA as its template, made by extracting RNA and reverse transcribing it. Generated by immunoSEQ multiplex PCR, the TCRdb table keeps only in-frame clones and is missing some. The sample lists about 88,000 clones; 44% were seen once. Treatment noted: oral pan-JAK inhibitor, 5-10 mg twice daily. The source material was CD8+ T cells sorted from blood, sampled at week 24, from a patient treated with tofacitinib. These receptors were collected from a human donor with alopecia areata.

The rearrangement joins TRBV14 to TRBJ2-5; 7 nucleotides agree with TRBD2. Losses at the gene ends were 1 base for V and 5 bases for J; bases not matched to a gene: 4. This CDR3 has 14 residues. The germline gives CDR1 SGHDN, CDR2 FVKESK. CDR3 protein: CASSQASGRETQYF. The CDR3 nucleotides read TGTGCCAGCAGCCAAGCTAGCGGACGGGAGACCCAGTACTTC.

This clone was picked up a small number of times. The J gene is TRBJ2-1, the V gene TRBV29-1; possible D gene TRBD2, 5 bases. The CDR3 contains 13 residues. V was shortened by 7 bases and J by 8 bases, with 18 bases between the two germline ends. Germline loops: CDR1 SQVTM, CDR2 ANQGSEA. The CDR3 protein is CSASGPISDEQFF. Written as DNA, the CDR3 is TGCAGCGCGTCCGGCCCGATTAGCGATGAGCAGTTCTTC.

The sample holds one count of this clone. V usage is TRBV5-6 and J usage is TRBJ2-2; D gene uncertain. The CDR3 extends over 14 amino acids. Germline values: CDR1 SGHDT, CDR2 YYEEEE. The CDR3 region is CATQTGSNTGELFF. The CDR3 DNA sequence: TGTGCGACCCAAACCGGGTCTAACACCGGGGAGCTGTTTTTT. Full variable domain (missing parts from reference TRBV5-6 and TRBJ2-2): DAGVTQSPTHLIKTRGQQVTLRCSPKSGHDTVSWYQQALGQGPQFIFQYYEEEERQRGNFPDRFSGHQFPNYSSELNVNALLLGDSALYLCATQTGSNTGELFFGEGSRLTVL.

There are a few counts of this clone. The chain carries TRBV25-1 and TRBJ2-1, with D perhaps matching TRBD2 (6 bases). V lost 7 bases, J lost 8 bases, and 15 bases lay in between. CDR1 is MGHDK, CDR2 SYGVNS, per germline. CDR3 length equals 13 residues. This CDR3 is CASTTGGADEQFF. The CDR3 region has the DNA TGTGCCAGCACAACCGGGGGAGCGGATGAGCAGTTCTTC.

There are a few counts of this clone. CDR3 sequence reads: CASSYGDTEAFF. In nucleotides, the CDR3 is TGTGCCAGCAGTTACGGGGACACTGAAGCTTTCTTT. The V call is TRBV6-6, the J call TRBJ1-1; D unclear. CDR1 is MNHNY, CDR2 SVGAGI, per germline (reference sequence). V lost 2 bases and J lost 3, with 4 bases in between. The CDR3 totals 12 residues.

This clone has only a few counts. The CDR3 coding sequence is TGTGCCAGCAGCTTAAACGCCGGCTACACCTTC. Encoded protein: CASSLNAGYTF. The chain couples TRBV7-9 to TRBJ1-2; no clear D. The CDR3 is 11 amino acids. The germline V gene encodes CDR1 SEHNR and CDR2 FQNEAQ (reference sequence). Trimming took 2 bases from V and 8 from J, leaving 6 bases between them. Looking up the rest from reference TRBV7-9 and TRBJ1-2 gives the full variable domain: DTGVSQNPRHKITKRGQNVTFRCDPISEHNRLYWYRQTLGQGPEFLTYFQNEAQLEKSRLLSDRFSAERPKGSFSTLEIQRTEQGDSAMYLCASSLNAGYTFGSGTRLTVV.

This chain uses TRBV4-1 with TRBJ1-1; TRBD1 aligns across 7 bases. This CDR3 has 16 amino acids. V trimming: 3 bases; J trimming: 0 bases; junction bases outside the gene matches: 7. Germline loops: CDR1 MGHRA, CDR2 YSYEKL. CDR3 loop: CASSHEPGGMNTEAFF. Here the CDR3 DNA reads TGCGCCAGCAGCCATGAGCCAGGGGGAATGAACACTGAAGCTTTCTTT.

The V call is TRBV7-9, the J call TRBJ2-1; no definite D call. The CDR3 contains 12 residues. CDR1 is SEHNR, CDR2 FQNEAQ, per germline (reference sequence). V lost 9 bases and J lost 6, with 12 bases in between. Written as DNA, the CDR3 is TGTGCCAGTCACATGGGGTCCAATGAGCAGTTCTTC. It translates to CASHMGSNEQFF.

In regard to this clone: Other DNA sequences from this sample encode an identical CDR3 as well. V is TRBV27 and J is TRBJ1-5; 9 bases are a match to TRBD1. V dropped 0 bases and J dropped 7; count of bases not matched to a gene: 4. Per the germline V gene, CDR1 is MNHEY and CDR2 is SMNVEV (reference sequence). The CDR3 extends over 15 amino acids. CDR3 amino acids: CASSLSGQGNQPQHF. The CDR3 bases are TGTGCCAGCAGTTTATCGGGACAGGGAAACCAGCCCCAGCATTTT.

The chain is built from TRBV6-5 and TRBJ1-2; 7 positions match TRBD1. The trim removed 4 bases at V and 8 bases at J, leaving 16 bases unmatched. The CDR3 loop spans 16 amino acids. CDR1 is MNHEY, CDR2 SVGAGI, per germline. CDR3 DNA sequence: TGTGCCAGCAGTTCCGGACAGGATTTGTATGCTTCAGGCTACACCTTC. This translates into CASSSGQDLYASGYTF.

V and J are TRBV14 and TRBJ1-2, with a weak D call TRBD1 (6 bases). Germline V gene lookup returns CDR1 SGHDN and CDR2 FVKESK. Trimming stripped 1 base from V and 7 bases from J, with 16 bases between. The CDR3 spans 15 residues. CDR3 nucleotide sequence: TGTGCCAGCAGCCAAGGGAGACCGGGGGCGCCTGGCTACACCTTC. Residues: CASSQGRPGAPGYTF.

The chain recombines TRBV29-1 with TRBJ1-2; 7 nucleotides line up with TRBD1. Germline assignment: CDR1 SQVTM and CDR2 ANQGSEA. With 4 bases clipped from V and 4 bases from J, the junction kept 3 bases outside the gene matches. The CDR3 is 12 amino acids. The CDR3 nucleotides read TGCAGCGTTGTAGGACAGGCCTATGGCTACACCTTC. Residues: CSVVGQAYGYTF.

J is TRBJ2-2 and V is TRBV18, with 10 bases fitting TRBD1. The germline gives CDR1 KGHSH, CDR2 LQKENI. V gave up 3 bases and J gave up 0 bases; unmatched junction bases: 10. The length of the CDR3 is 19 residues. The DNA for the CDR3 is TGTGCCAGCTCACCCGGGACAGGGGACAAACTACCGAACACCGGGGAGCTGTTTTTT. It codes for CASSPGTGDKLPNTGELFF.

This chain connects TRBV7-9 to TRBJ1-2, with D unresolved. From germline, CDR1 is SEHNR and CDR2 FQNEAQ (reference sequence). V was clipped by 5 bases and J by 2 bases, with 15 bases between them. The CDR3 is 15 residues long. The CDR3 nucleotides are TGTGCCAGCAGCCCCCTGGACCTGGTGAACTATGGCTACACCTTC. This gives the protein CASSPLDLVNYGYTF.

The J gene is TRBJ1-2, the V gene TRBV30; TRBD1 might be the D (6 bases). With 4 bases removed from V and 5 bases from J, the gap between germline ends came to 17 bases. The germline V gene encodes CDR1 GTSNPN and CDR2 SVGIG (reference sequence). The CDR3 is made up of 14 amino acids. The CDR3 DNA is TGTGCCTGGAATGATGAAGGACAGATGTATGGCTACACCTTC. It is translated as CAWNDEGQMYGYTF.

J is TRBJ2-2 and V is TRBV13; 7 bases are shared with TRBD2. The CDR3 totals 15 residues. The V gene end was trimmed by 3 bases and the J gene end by 1 base; junction bases not matched to a gene: 2. From germline, CDR1 is PRHDT and CDR2 FYEKMQ (reference sequence). The CDR3 loop reads CASSLIAGNTGELFF. CDR3 bases: TGTGCCAGCAGCTTGATAGCGGGGAACACCGGGGAGCTGTTTTTT.

This clone was seen at least ten times. V usage is TRBV20-1 and J usage is TRBJ2-3; the D is unclear. The CDR3 contains 10 residues. CDR1 is DFQATT, CDR2 SNEGSKA, per germline (reference sequence). The V end lost 5 bases, the J end lost 6 bases, and 6 bases lay between the germline ends. CDR3 protein: CSAARDTQYF. The CDR3 nucleotides are TGCAGTGCTGCTAGGGATACGCAGTATTTT.

CDR3 bases: TGTGCCAGCAGCTTGGGGGGGGAGACGAACACTGAAGCTTTCTTT. Protein sequence: CASSLGGETNTEAFF. The rearrangement joins TRBV5-4 to TRBJ1-1; D might be TRBD1 (5 bases). Germline CDR1 and CDR2: SGHNT and YYREEE (reference sequence). The CDR3 covers 15 residues. The V end lost 0 bases, the J end lost 1 base, and 10 bases lay between the germline ends.

This clone has only a few counts. The V gene is TRBV9, the J gene TRBJ2-2, with 7 bases that match TRBD1. In germline, CDR1 is SGDLS, CDR2 YYNGEE. The length of the CDR3 is 13 residues. After removal of 3 bases from V and 6 bases from J, the junction contained 2 bases not matched to a gene. Here the CDR3 reads CASSGTGAGELFF. The CDR3 DNA is TGTGCCAGCAGCGGTACAGGGGCCGGGGAGCTGTTTTTT. Together with reference TRBV9 and TRBJ2-2, the CDR3 gives the full variable domain: DSGVTQTPKHLITATGQRVTLRCSPRSGDLSVYWYQQSLDQGLQFLIQYYNGEERAKGNILERFSAQQFPDLHSELNLSSLELGDSALYFCASSGTGAGELFFGEGSRLTVL.

This clone has only a few counts. The rearrangement uses TRBV4-3 and TRBJ2-7; 7 bases line up with TRBD2. Germline assignment: CDR1 LGHNA and CDR2 YSLEER. This CDR3 spans 16 amino acids. The J segment lost 0 bases and the V segment lost 0 bases, leaving 5 bases of the junction unmatched. The CDR3 spells CASSQDLLAVSYEQYF. The CDR3 DNA reads TGCGCCAGCAGCCAAGATCTCCTAGCGGTCTCCTACGAGCAGTACTTC.

The chain couples TRBV7-2 to TRBJ1-1; possible D gene TRBD1, 5 bases. Per germline, CDR1 SGHTA and CDR2 FQGNSA. This CDR3 is built from 16 residues. V was cut by 2 bases and J by 2 bases, with 15 bases left in between. CDR3 DNA: TGTGCCAGCAGCTTAAAACCAACAGGTTACAACACTGAAGCTTTCTTT. This encodes CASSLKPTGYNTEAFF.

This clone was seen only a few times. This CDR3 is CASSPTAGEGDTQYF. DNA for the CDR3: TGTGCCAGCAGCCCGACCGCGGGAGAGGGAGATACGCAGTATTTT. This sequence joins TRBV7-9 and TRBJ2-3, with 7 bases lining up with TRBD2. From germline, CDR1 is SEHNR and CDR2 FQNEAQ (reference sequence). This CDR3 region has 15 residues. V shed 5 bases and J 5 bases; nucleotides not matched to a gene: 10.

J is TRBJ2-5 and V is TRBV5-1; 8 positions match TRBD1. The CDR3 is 18 amino acids. CDR1 and CDR2 from the germline V gene are SGHRS and YFSETQ. The junction had 14 bases not matched to a gene; V was cut back by 4 bases and J by 0 bases. The CDR3 bases are TGCGCCAGCAGCCCCTACCCCTTGGACAGGGAGTACCAAGAGACCCAGTACTTC. Its protein is CASSPYPLDREYQETQYF.

In this sample, this clone turned up a few times. V and J are TRBV29-1 and TRBJ2-7; a possible D gene is TRBD1 (5 bases). The CDR3 extends over 14 amino acids. The germline V gene encodes CDR1 SQVTM and CDR2 ANQGSEA. V lost 0 bases and J 0 bases, leaving 9 bases between the germline ends. The CDR3 sequence: CSVEEEGDSYEQYF. The CDR3 DNA reads as TGCAGCGTTGAAGAAGAAGGGGACTCCTACGAGCAGTACTTC.

The chain carries TRBV18 and TRBJ1-1; D unclear. The germline gives CDR1 KGHSH, CDR2 LQKENI. This CDR3 is 14 amino acids long. The ends were cut back, 0 bases at V and 5 bases at J, with 10 bases in the middle. The CDR3 DNA sequence: TGTGCCAGCTCACCACCGGGGAGCACTACTGAAGCTTTCTTT. It translates to CASSPPGSTTEAFF.

This chain uses TRBV29-1 with TRBJ2-5; possibly TRBD1 for D (5 bases). Trimming cost V 6 bases and J 4 bases, with 18 bases left between them. This CDR3 contains 14 residues. CDR1 and CDR2 from the germline V gene are SQVTM and ANQGSEA. The CDR3 region is CSVPPPGPIETQYF. CDR3 DNA: TGCAGCGTCCCTCCTCCAGGGCCCATAGAGACCCAGTACTTC.

This rearrangement joins TRBV7-9 to TRBJ2-1, with D possibly matching TRBD1 (5 bases). Deletions cut 5 bases from V and 6 bases from J, with 11 bases between. The CDR3 is made up of 13 amino acids. Germline V CDR1 and CDR2: SEHNR, FQNEAQ (reference sequence). The CDR3 region has the DNA TGTGCCAGCAGCCCGCCAGGGTTCAATGAGCAGTTCTTC. Protein sequence: CASSPPGFNEQFF. Filled out from reference TRBV7-9 and TRBJ2-1, the complete variable domain reads DTGVSQNPRHKITKRGQNVTFRCDPISEHNRLYWYRQTLGQGPEFLTYFQNEAQLEKSRLLSDRFSAERPKGSFSTLEIQRTEQGDSAMYLCASSPPGFNEQFFGPGTRLTVL.

This clone was seen a handful of times. CDR3: CASSIAAMNTEAFF. In DNA, the CDR3 is TGTGCCAGTAGTATAGCGGCCATGAACACTGAAGCTTTCTTT. The V and J genes are TRBV19 and TRBJ1-1; no reliable D call. CDR3 size: 14 residues. Trimming stripped 1 base from V and 0 bases from J, with 6 bases between. CDR1 and CDR2 (germline): LNHDA, SQIVND (reference sequence).

J is TRBJ2-5 and V is TRBV27; D may correspond to TRBD1 or TRBD2 (5 bases each). There are 13 residues in the CDR3. Trimming pared 6 bases from V and 7 bases from J, leaving 15 bases between. The V gene's germline CDR1 is MNHEY and CDR2 SMNVEV (reference sequence). DNA of the CDR3: TGTGCCAGCAGGTCTGGGGCAGGGAGGACCCAGTACTTC. This gives the protein CASRSGAGRTQYF.

The rearrangement links TRBV29-1 to TRBJ2-3, with 7 bases identical to TRBD2. V lost 3 bases, J lost 5 bases, and 11 bases stayed unmatched. Germline-derived CDR1 and CDR2 are SQVTM and ANQGSEA. The length of the CDR3 is 15 residues. The CDR3 nucleotides read TGCAGCGTTGAGGGAGAGGAGCGGGAAGGAGATACGCAGTATTTT. Translating gives CSVEGEEREGDTQYF.

V gene TRBV14 combines with J gene TRBJ2-7, with D unresolved. Germline loops: CDR1 SGHDN, CDR2 FVKESK. V lost 3 bases and J lost 4, with 4 bases in between. The CDR3 totals 11 residues. CDR3 in amino acids: CASSHGYEQYF. The CDR3, as DNA: TGTGCCAGCAGCCACGGATACGAGCAGTACTTC.

CDR3 DNA: TGCGCCAGCAGCCAAGAACGGGGGCGGGGAACTCAGCCCCAGCATTTT. Translation: CASSQERGRGTQPQHF. This rearrangement joins TRBV4-1 to TRBJ1-5; a weak D match, TRBD1 (6 bases). This CDR3 has 16 amino acids. V was clipped by 0 bases and J by 6 bases, with 15 bases between them. CDR1 MGHRA and CDR2 YSYEKL come from the germline V gene.